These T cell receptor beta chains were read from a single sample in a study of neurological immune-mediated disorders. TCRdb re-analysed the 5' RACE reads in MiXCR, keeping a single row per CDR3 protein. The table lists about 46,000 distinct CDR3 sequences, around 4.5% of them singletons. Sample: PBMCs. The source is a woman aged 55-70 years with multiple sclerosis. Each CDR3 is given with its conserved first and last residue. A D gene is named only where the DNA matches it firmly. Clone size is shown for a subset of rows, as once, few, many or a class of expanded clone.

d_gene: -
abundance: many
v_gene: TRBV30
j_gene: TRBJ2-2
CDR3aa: CAWSTPSRSTGELFF
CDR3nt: TGTGCCTGGAGTACCCCGAGCAGAAGCACCGGGGAGCTGTTTTTT

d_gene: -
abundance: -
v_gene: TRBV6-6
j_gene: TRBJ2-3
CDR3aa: CASGGPGTDTQYF
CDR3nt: TGTGCCAGCGGAGGGCCGGGCACAGATACGCAGTATTTT

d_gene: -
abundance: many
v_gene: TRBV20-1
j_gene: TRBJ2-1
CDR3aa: CSARDLGPENEQFF
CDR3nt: TGCAGTGCTAGAGATCTGGGCCCTGAGAATGAGCAGTTCTTC

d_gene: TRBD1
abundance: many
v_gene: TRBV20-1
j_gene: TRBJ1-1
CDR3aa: CSARDIKDREGAEAFF
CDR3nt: TGCAGTGCTAGAGATATAAAGGACAGGGAAGGGGCTGAAGCTTTCTTT

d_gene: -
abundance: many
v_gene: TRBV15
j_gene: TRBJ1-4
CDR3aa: CATSRDWATNEKLFF
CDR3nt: TGTGCCACCAGCAGAGATTGGGCGACTAATGAAAAACTGTTTTTT

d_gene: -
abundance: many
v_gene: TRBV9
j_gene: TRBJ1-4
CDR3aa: CASSISTGGEKLFF
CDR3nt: TGTGCCAGCAGCATCTCTACAGGAGGTGAAAAACTGTTTTTT

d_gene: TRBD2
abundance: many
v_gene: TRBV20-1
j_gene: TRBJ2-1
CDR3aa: CSARDIERGHNEQFF
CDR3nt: TGCAGTGCTAGAGATATAGAGCGGGGTCACAATGAGCAGTTCTTC

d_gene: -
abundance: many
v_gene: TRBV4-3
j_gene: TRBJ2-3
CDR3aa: CASSQGLITDTQYF
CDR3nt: TGCGCCAGCAGCCAGGGACTGATAACAGATACGCAGTATTTT

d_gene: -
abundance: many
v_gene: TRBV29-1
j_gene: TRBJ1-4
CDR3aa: CSVDGDRAGEKLFF
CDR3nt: TGCAGCGTTGACGGAGACCGGGCGGGGGAAAAACTGTTTTTT

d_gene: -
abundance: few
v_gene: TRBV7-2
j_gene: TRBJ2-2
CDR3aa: CASSYRRNTGELFF
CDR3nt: TGTGCCAGCAGCTACCGTAGGAACACCGGGGAGCTGTTTTTT

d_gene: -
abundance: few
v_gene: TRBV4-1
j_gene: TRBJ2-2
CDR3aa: CASSQESGTNTGELFF
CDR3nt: TGCGCCAGCAGCCAAGAGAGCGGAACGAACACCGGGGAGCTGTTTTTT

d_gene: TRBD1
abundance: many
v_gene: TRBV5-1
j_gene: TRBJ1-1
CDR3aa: CASSLGGQGVTEAFF
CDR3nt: TGCGCCAGCAGCTTGGGGGGACAGGGAGTCACTGAAGCTTTCTTT

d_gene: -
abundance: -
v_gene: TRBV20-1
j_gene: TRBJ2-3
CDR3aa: CSARDSNTDTQYF
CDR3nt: TGCAGTGCTAGAGACAGCAACACAGATACGCAGTATTTT

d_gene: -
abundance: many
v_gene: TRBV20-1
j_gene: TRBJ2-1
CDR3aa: CSANFDPRWNNEQFF
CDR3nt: TGCAGTGCTAACTTTGACCCACGATGGAACAATGAGCAGTTCTTC

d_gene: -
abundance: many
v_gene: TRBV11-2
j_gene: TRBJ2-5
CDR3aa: CASSLDWGNQETQYF
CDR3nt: TGTGCCAGCAGCTTAGATTGGGGAAACCAAGAGACCCAGTACTTC

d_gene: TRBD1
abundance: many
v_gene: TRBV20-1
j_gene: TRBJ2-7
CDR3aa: CSAKRTGGEQYF
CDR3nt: TGCAGTGCAAAGCGGACAGGGGGCGAGCAGTACTTC